Below, one T cell receptor (beta chain) is given with its context. With random hexamers, roughly 0.45 to 1 ug RNA was reverse transcribed. TCRdb reprocessed the immunoSEQ multiplex PCR reads with MiXCR, giving one entry per CDR3 protein. This repertoire shows over 150,000 distinct CDR3 sequences, around 94% found once; its top ten account for 0.09% to 0.1%. The CDR3 contains 12 residues. Germline CDR1 is DFQATT and CDR2 is SNEGSKA (reference sequence). Trimming stripped 1 base from V and 7 bases from J, with 10 bases between. The data were taken from a study of CD8 T cells in Susac syndrome. On the study more broadly: When blood was collected, patients with Susac syndrome were therapy-naive, were taking corticosteroids, or were receiving intravenous immunoglobulin alone.

The clonotype was recovered from a human donor with Susac syndrome. The specimen sequenced was CD4+ T cells from PBMCs. The chain combines TRBV20-1 with TRBJ2-5; D call uncertain. The CDR3 protein is CSARVYPGTQYF. CDR3 bases: TGCAGTGCTAGAGTTTACCCAGGGACCCAGTACTTC.